This entry describes one T cell receptor beta chain. What it binds is not known. This sample is part of a study of T cell responses to AZD1222 COVID-19 vaccine. The table came from immunoSEQ multiplex PCR; TCRdb's copy has only in-frame clones and leaves some out. The sample yields around 110,000 clones, approximately 85% seen once. Study-level points and caveats: Donors in the cohort were predominantly white British and more often female, and clonal diversity was possibly underestimated.

V lost 4 bases and J 0 bases, leaving 4 bases between the germline ends. Germline V gene lookup returns CDR1 SGHNT and CDR2 YYREEE (reference sequence). CDR3 length equals 12 residues. The chain combines TRBV5-4 with TRBJ2-5; D gene unclear. The receptor comes from an adult in good health. Source: peripheral blood, taken on day 0 of MenACWY control vaccination. In DNA form, the CDR3 reads TGTGCCAGCAGCCGGTACCAAGAGACCCAGTACTTC. Encoded protein: CASSRYQETQYF. Filled out from reference TRBV5-4 and TRBJ2-5, the complete variable domain reads ETGVTQSPTHLIKTRGQQVTLRCSSQSGHNTVSWYQQALGQGPQFIFQYYREEENGRGNFPPRFSGLQFPNYSSELNVNALELDDSALYLCASSRYQETQYFGPGTRLLVL.